These 22 T cell receptor beta chains came from one sample sequenced in a study of blood T cell repertoires in COVID-19 (dated by TCRdb to 2020 to 2022). The library was obtained by the immunoSEQ multiplex PCR assay. TCRdb obtained this table from immuneACCESS and retained in-frame rearrangements with V and J assigned. These tables miss some clones; where compared with another copy, unresolved V genes account for less than half of the shortfall, and the remainder is unexplained. This sample has 200,000 to 250,000 clones in its table, and about 93% of those were observed once. The top ten clones comprise approximately 0.77% of the sample. Sequenced input: peripheral blood. The source of these receptors is a man aged 55 to 70 with COVID-19, enrolled during active disease.

The rearrangement uses TRBV25-1 and TRBJ2-3, with D maybe TRBD1 (5 bases). Germline values: CDR1 MGHDK, CDR2 SYGVNS. The CDR3 sequence is 15 residues long. V was trimmed by 3 bases and J by 2 bases, leaving 12 bases between them. CDR3 amino acids: CASSEAGIYTDTQYF. CDR3 sequence (DNA): TGTGCCAGCAGTGAGGCAGGGATATACACAGATACGCAGTATTTT.

The chain couples TRBV11-2 to TRBJ1-2, with 8 bases matching TRBD1. Germline CDR1 SGHAT, CDR2 FQNNGV. V shed 0 bases, J shed 7 bases, and the junction held 1 base outside the gene matches. This CDR3 region has 13 residues. CDR3 sequence (DNA): TGTGCCAGCAGCTTAGATACAGGGGGTGGCTACACCTTC. Translation gives CASSLDTGGGYTF.

The chain employs TRBV4-2 and TRBJ2-1, with TRBD2 matching over 11 bases. The V segment lost 1 base and the J segment 5 bases; nucleotides outside the gene matches: 10. CDR3 length: 18 amino acids. Per germline, CDR1 LGHNA and CDR2 YNFKEQ. The CDR3 loop reads CASSQGLAGMNRNNEQFF. The CDR3 DNA follows: TGTGCCAGCAGCCAAGGACTAGCGGGAATGAACAGGAACAATGAGCAGTTCTTC.

The genes are TRBV10-3 and TRBJ2-4; weak D call: TRBD2 (6 bases). The CDR3 spans 14 residues. V was pared by 4 bases and J by 5 bases, with 12 bases between. Germline V lookup: CDR1 ENHRY, CDR2 SYGVKD. The CDR3 DNA sequence: TGTGCCATCAGTGTTAGCGGCTCGGAAAACATTCAGTACTTC. Translation: CAISVSGSENIQYF.

In its sample, this clone was seen once. V gene TRBV20-1 combines with J gene TRBJ2-2; D might be TRBD2 (5 bases). Per the germline V gene, CDR1 is DFQATT and CDR2 is SNEGSKA (reference sequence). The germline V and J ends were trimmed by 3 bases and 8 bases, with 10 bases remaining between them. The CDR3 runs to 12 residues. CDR3 DNA: TGCAGTGCTAGTTTCCCGGGGGGGGAGCTGTTTTTT. Residues: CSASFPGGELFF.

V is TRBV6-1 and J is TRBJ2-2; TRBD2 aligns across 11 bases. Trimming took 6 bases from V and 0 from J; bases not matched to a gene: 9. Germline V gene sequence: CDR1 MNHNS, CDR2 SASEGT. The CDR3 is made up of 18 amino acids. CDR3 sequence (DNA): TGTGCCAGCAGCGAACCGACTAGCGGGACCGCGAACACCGGGGAGCTGTTTTTT. Protein sequence: CASSEPTSGTANTGELFF.

This clone was counted a single time. This sequence joins TRBV19 and TRBJ1-1, with D unresolved. CDR3 size: 17 residues. Trimming took 3 bases from V and 0 from J, leaving 17 bases between them. Germline CDR1 is LNHDA and CDR2 is SQIVND (reference sequence). The CDR3 is CASSMVGRRSMNTEAFF. The CDR3 nucleotides read TGTGCCAGTAGTATGGTCGGCAGGCGATCCATGAACACTGAAGCTTTCTTT.

The chain combines TRBV7-2 with TRBJ2-7; 7 nucleotides match TRBD2. The CDR3 is 15 amino acids. V lost 1 base and J lost 2; bases outside the gene matches: 5. CDR1 and CDR2 (germline): SGHTA, FQGNSA. This CDR3 reads CASSLGVGGPYEQYF. CDR3 nucleotide sequence: TGTGCCAGCAGCTTAGGTGTGGGAGGGCCCTACGAGCAGTACTTC.

The V gene is TRBV3-1 (or the pseudogene TRBV3-2), the J gene TRBJ1-1; D gene unclear. Trimming took 4 bases from V and 1 from J, leaving 7 bases between them. CDR3 length: 13 residues. Germline V gene lookup returns CDR1 LGHDT and CDR2 YNNKEL (reference sequence). CDR3 bases: TGTGCCAGCAGCCCTTTCCGGAACACTGAAGCTTTCTTT. Protein product: CASSPFRNTEAFF.

V is TRBV5-1 and J is TRBJ2-7, with a weak D call TRBD1 (6 bases). The CDR3 is 16 residues long. Germline V gene lookup returns CDR1 SGHRS and CDR2 YFSETQ. Trimming took off 0 bases at V and 2 bases at J, with 15 bases between the two ends. Here the CDR3 reads CASSLVASAGAYEQYF. CDR3 DNA sequence: TGCGCCAGCAGCTTGGTAGCTTCAGCAGGGGCCTACGAGCAGTACTTC.

This chain joins TRBV29-1 and TRBJ1-2; D is uncertain. Germline-derived CDR1 and CDR2 are SQVTM and ANQGSEA. This CDR3 comprises 13 residues. V was trimmed by 4 bases and J by 4 bases, leaving 13 bases between them. Here the CDR3 reads CSVAPGLGYGYTF. The CDR3 DNA is TGCAGCGTTGCACCCGGACTGGGCTATGGCTACACCTTC.

The V and J genes are TRBV27 and TRBJ2-5, with 8 bases aligning to TRBD2. The CDR3 loop spans 15 amino acids. Germline values: CDR1 MNHEY, CDR2 SMNVEV (reference sequence). CDR3 sequence reads: CAGRRLAGIQETQYF. As DNA, the CDR3 is TGTGCGGGTCGGCGGCTAGCGGGTATCCAAGAGACCCAGTACTTC.

Worth noting for this clone: Other nucleotide sequences from this sample produce the same CDR3. V gene TRBV4-2 combines with J gene TRBJ1-2; perhaps TRBD1 as D (6 bases). This CDR3 comprises 14 residues. Between the trimmed V and J ends, which lost 0 bases and 4 bases, there was a span of 9 bases. The V gene's germline CDR1 is LGHNA and CDR2 YNFKEQ. For the CDR3, the DNA is TGTGCCAGCAGCCAAGATCTGGGGGCCTATGGCTACACCTTC. Its translation is CASSQDLGAYGYTF.

This rearrangement joins TRBV5-6 to TRBJ2-1; the D gene is possibly TRBD2 (5 bases). Trimming removed 4 bases from V and 6 bases from J, with 20 bases in between. CDR1 and CDR2 (germline): SGHDT, YYEEEE. The CDR3 spans 16 residues. CDR3 residues: CASSQPGEISANEQFF. DNA for the CDR3: TGTGCCAGCAGCCAGCCTGGGGAGATCTCTGCCAATGAGCAGTTCTTC. The full variable domain, in which reference TRBV5-6 and TRBJ2-1 provide the parts outside the CDR3, is DAGVTQSPTHLIKTRGQQVTLRCSPKSGHDTVSWYQQALGQGPQFIFQYYEEEERQRGNFPDRFSGHQFPNYSSELNVNALLLGDSALYLCASSQPGEISANEQFFGPGTRLTVL.

The chain couples TRBV11-3 to TRBJ2-2; 7 positions agree with TRBD2. The length of the CDR3 is 16 residues. Trimming cost V 4 bases and J 5 bases; bases outside gene matches: 10. From germline, CDR1 is SGHNT and CDR2 YENEEA. CDR3 bases: TGTGCCAGCAGCTCCCCGATGGCGGGAGAAACCGGGGAGCTGTTTTTT. As protein: CASSSPMAGETGELFF.

The chain carries TRBV5-1 and TRBJ2-2, with 7 bases identical to TRBD1. Germline V gene sequence: CDR1 SGHRS, CDR2 YFSETQ. Unmatched junction bases numbered 7, after V lost 4 bases and J lost 7 bases. CDR3 length equals 14 residues. The CDR3 nucleotides read TGCGCCAGCAGCAGCGACAGGGAACACGGGGAGCTGTTTTTT. Amino acid sequence: CASSSDREHGELFF.

The chain carries TRBV2 and TRBJ2-2; 7 bases are shared with TRBD1. The ends lost 6 bases at V and 0 bases at J; junction bases unmatched: 4. Germline V CDR1 and CDR2: SNHLY, FYNNEI. The CDR3 sequence is 15 residues long. DNA for the CDR3: TGTGCCAGCAGATTTGGACAGGCGAACACCGGGGAGCTGTTTTTT. Protein product: CASRFGQANTGELFF.

This rearrangement joins TRBV2 to TRBJ2-7; 10 bases line up with TRBD1. Germline V CDR1 and CDR2: SNHLY, FYNNEI. CDR3 size: 16 residues. The trim removed 6 bases at V and 4 bases at J, leaving 12 bases unmatched. In nucleotides, the CDR3 is TGTGCCAGCAGGGGCCTCCTAGGACAGGGGGGTTACGAGCAGTACTTC. Protein: CASRGLLGQGGYEQYF.

This clone was observed once. This chain uses TRBV2 with TRBJ1-5; 7 positions agree with TRBD1. V lost 5 bases, J lost 2 bases, and 3 bases stayed unmatched. Germline CDR1 is SNHLY and CDR2 is FYNNEI. This CDR3 comprises 14 residues. Here the CDR3 reads CASSFGQGNQPQHF. CDR3 DNA: TGTGCCAGCAGTTTTGGACAGGGCAATCAGCCCCAGCATTTT.

This chain links TRBV19 with TRBJ1-1, with D possibly matching TRBD1 (5 bases). Germline loops: CDR1 LNHDA, CDR2 SQIVND (reference sequence). The V gene lost 1 base and the J gene lost 6 bases, with 9 bases spanning the gap. The length of the CDR3 is 13 residues. The CDR3 here is CASSIVGHPEAFF. The CDR3, as DNA: TGTGCCAGTAGTATAGTCGGACATCCTGAAGCTTTCTTT.

This clone was counted a few times. The chain has TRBV6-6 and TRBJ1-5; D may be TRBD1 (6 bases). V shed 6 bases and J shed 4 bases, with 19 bases lying between them. Germline V lookup: CDR1 MNHNY, CDR2 SVGAGI (reference sequence). CDR3 length equals 16 residues. In nucleotides, the CDR3 is TGTGCCAGCAGCTCTGGACAGTCCTACCTTAATCAGCCCCAGCATTTT. Residues: CASSSGQSYLNQPQHF.

The chain has TRBV7-2 and TRBJ2-1, with D possibly being TRBD2 (6 bases). The CDR3 consists of 18 residues. Germline CDR1 and CDR2: SGHTA and FQGNSA. The V end was cut by 5 bases, the J end by 7 bases, with 27 bases between. CDR3 sequence (DNA): TGTGCCAGCAGCCCCTGGGCACCGGGACCCGGGAGAGTGAATGAGCAGTTCTTC. It specifies CASSPWAPGPGRVNEQFF.